The 17 T cell receptor beta chains listed next were all sequenced from one sample in a study of blood T cell repertoires in COVID-19. Some clones are missing from TCRdb's copy, which holds only in-frame ones; the method was immunoSEQ multiplex PCR. Seen here are 130,000 to 150,000 clones, about 88% observed once, and the top ten hold more than 2%. The specimen was peripheral blood. These TCRs come from a human donor with acute or convalescent COVID-19. The donor label of this sample is uncertain.

This clone was detected only once. The chain recombines TRBV5-1 with TRBJ2-7, with TRBD1 matching 8 bases. Germline CDR1 and CDR2: SGHRS and YFSETQ. This CDR3 comprises 13 residues. V shed 2 bases and J 6 bases; nucleotides not matched to a gene: 4. In DNA form, the CDR3 reads TGCGCCAGCAGCTTCGGACAGGGTGGCGAGCAGTACGTC. Translation gives CASSFGQGGEQYV.

The CDR3 sequence: CASSYGTGPTEAFF. The CDR3 nucleotides read TGTGCCAGCAGTTACGGGACAGGGCCCACTGAAGCTTTCTTT. The chain employs TRBV6-2 or TRBV6-3 and TRBJ1-1; 9 nucleotides line up with TRBD1. Germline CDR1 MNHEY, CDR2 SVGEGT. V dropped 2 bases and J dropped 4; count of bases not matched to a gene: 2. The CDR3 is 14 amino acids.

The V and J genes are TRBV11-2 and TRBJ2-3; TRBD2 matches at 11 bases. Germline loops: CDR1 SGHAT, CDR2 FQNNGV. J was trimmed by 5 bases and V by 1 base; bases with no gene match: 8. CDR3 length: 17 amino acids. The CDR3 DNA reads TGTGCCAGCAGCTTAGGCCGTAGCGGGGGGGTGGGAGATACGCAGTATTTT. Encoded protein: CASSLGRSGGVGDTQYF.

V and J are TRBV29-1 and TRBJ2-2; tentative D call: TRBD2 (6 bases). Germline CDR1 and CDR2: SQVTM and ANQGSEA. Trimming left V 7 bases short and J 7 bases short, with 22 bases between. This CDR3 is built from 15 residues. CDR3 in amino acids: CSAEISGLGGGELFF. CDR3 bases: TGCAGCGCTGAGATTAGCGGACTTGGAGGCGGGGAGCTGTTTTTT.

This sequence joins TRBV11-3 and TRBJ2-3, with TRBD2 identical over 11 bases. The CDR3 loop spans 16 amino acids. Germline V lookup: CDR1 SGHNT, CDR2 YENEEA. V gave up 5 bases and J gave up 2 bases; unmatched junction bases: 6. CDR3 nucleotides: TGTGCCAGCAGCCCAGGGACTAGCGGACACACAGATACGCAGTATTTT. Protein sequence: CASSPGTSGHTDTQYF.

This clone was seen more than once but under ten times. The V and J genes are TRBV27 and TRBJ1-2; D is uncertain. V gave up 6 bases and J gave up 3 bases, with 14 bases separating them. CDR1 and CDR2 (germline): MNHEY, SMNVEV (reference sequence). The CDR3 covers 14 residues. CDR3: CASRPQWQDYGYTF. The CDR3, as DNA: TGTGCCAGCAGGCCCCAGTGGCAGGACTATGGCTACACCTTC.

V usage is TRBV5-1 and J usage is TRBJ2-7, with a possible D match to TRBD1 (6 bases). The CDR3 covers 12 residues. V was shortened by 2 bases and J by 6 bases, with 9 bases between the two germline ends. Germline CDR1 is SGHRS and CDR2 is YFSETQ. The CDR3 nucleotides read TGCGCCAGCAGCTTCCAGGGGATCGAGCAGTACTTC. Protein product: CASSFQGIEQYF.

The CDR3 DNA follows: TGCAGCGGAGACGGGTATGGCTACACCTTC. It encodes CSGDGYGYTF. V and J are TRBV20-1 and TRBJ1-2; D not certain. Germline loops: CDR1 DFQATT, CDR2 SNEGSKA (reference sequence). The CDR3 runs to 10 residues.

J is TRBJ1-6 and V is TRBV18; no definite D call. V lost 3 bases to trimming and J lost 8 bases, with 14 bases between them. CDR1 is KGHSH and CDR2 is LQKENI in the germline V gene. The CDR3 has 15 residues. CDR3 sequence (DNA): TGTGCCAGCTCACCTAGGGAGGCCATTGATTCACCCCTCCACTTT. Protein sequence: CASSPREAIDSPLHF. The whole variable domain, filled in from reference TRBV18 and TRBJ1-6, reads NAGVMQNPRHLVRRRGQEARLRCSPMKGHSHVYWYRQLPEEGLKFMVYLQKENIIDESGMPKERFSAEFPKEGPSILRIQQVVRGDSAAYFCASSPREAIDSPLHFGNGTRLTVT.

The chain is built from TRBV7-2 and TRBJ2-1; D gene ambiguous. Trimming took off 1 base at V and 10 bases at J, with 11 bases between the two ends. The CDR3 extends over 13 amino acids. Germline assignment: CDR1 SGHTA and CDR2 FQGNSA. The CDR3 sequence is CASSLDREDEQFF. The CDR3 coding sequence is TGTGCCAGCAGCTTAGACAGAGAAGACGAGCAGTTCTTC. Supplemented by reference TRBV7-2 and TRBJ2-1, the full variable domain reads GAGVSQSPSNKVTEKGKDVELRCDPISGHTALYWYRQSLGQGLEFLIYFQGNSAPDKSGLPSDRFSAERTGGSVSTLTIQRTQQEDSAVYLCASSLDREDEQFFGPGTRLTVL.

The rearrangement uses TRBV7-8 and TRBJ2-3, with a tentative D call TRBD1 (5 bases). CDR1 and CDR2 (germline): SGHVS, FQNEAQ. V gave up 4 bases and J gave up 0 bases, with 11 bases separating them. This CDR3 contains 15 residues. CDR3 sequence reads: CASSSDRKSTDTQYF. The CDR3, as DNA: TGTGCCAGCAGCTCAGACAGAAAAAGCACAGATACGCAGTATTTT.

The rearrangement uses TRBV5-8 and TRBJ2-3; 8 nucleotides agree with TRBD1. The CDR3 totals 16 residues. The germline V gene has CDR1 SGHTS and CDR2 YDEGEE. J was trimmed by 3 bases and V by 2 bases; bases with no gene match: 8. CDR3 amino acids: CASSFHRGRWTDTQYF. The CDR3 DNA is TGTGCCAGCAGCTTCCACAGGGGGAGATGGACAGATACGCAGTATTTT.

This rearrangement joins TRBV3-1 (or the pseudogene TRBV3-2) to TRBJ1-3; D uncertain. Trimming removed 2 bases from V and 3 bases from J, with 11 bases in between. CDR1 is LGHDT, CDR2 YNNKEL, per germline (reference sequence). CDR3 size: 15 residues. The CDR3 DNA reads as TGTGCCAGCAGCCAATCAACAGATATTGGAAACACCATATATTTT. This sequence encodes CASSQSTDIGNTIYF.

This clone was detected only once. The chain couples TRBV19 to TRBJ2-2; 11 nucleotides agree with TRBD1. Trimming cost V 6 bases and J 5 bases; bases outside gene matches: 8. This CDR3 is built from 16 residues. CDR1 LNHDA and CDR2 SQIVND come from the germline V gene (reference sequence). The DNA of the CDR3 is TGTGCCAGTAGGCACGGACAGGGGGCTTGGACCGGGGAGCTGTTTTTT. Its protein is CASRHGQGAWTGELFF.

The genes are TRBV30 and TRBJ2-2; a possible D gene is TRBD1 (6 bases). Germline V gives CDR1 GTSNPN, CDR2 SVGIG (reference sequence). V lost 0 bases to trimming and J lost 4 bases, with 9 bases between them. This CDR3 spans 14 amino acids. Here the CDR3 reads CAWSVSGATGELFF. CDR3 sequence (DNA): TGTGCCTGGAGTGTTTCAGGGGCCACCGGGGAGCTGTTTTTT.

The chain is built from TRBV5-4 and TRBJ1-6; 8 nucleotides line up with TRBD1. Germline trimming cut 1 base from V and 9 bases from J; bases unmatched to any gene: 9. This CDR3 has 16 amino acids. The germline CDR1 and CDR2 sequences are SGHNT and YYREEE (reference sequence). The CDR3 sequence is CASSLRVGQGSSPLHF. For the CDR3, the DNA is TGTGCCAGCAGCTTGCGGGTCGGACAGGGTTCTTCACCCCTCCACTTT.

The V call is TRBV15, the J call TRBJ2-7; D uncertain. Germline CDR1 LNHNV, CDR2 YYDKDF (reference sequence). Trimming removed 0 bases from V and 6 bases from J, with 15 bases in between. The CDR3 has 15 residues. The CDR3, as DNA: TGTGCCACCAGCAGAGATAGGATTAGCTCGTTCGAGCAGTACGTC. This codes for CATSRDRISSFEQYV.